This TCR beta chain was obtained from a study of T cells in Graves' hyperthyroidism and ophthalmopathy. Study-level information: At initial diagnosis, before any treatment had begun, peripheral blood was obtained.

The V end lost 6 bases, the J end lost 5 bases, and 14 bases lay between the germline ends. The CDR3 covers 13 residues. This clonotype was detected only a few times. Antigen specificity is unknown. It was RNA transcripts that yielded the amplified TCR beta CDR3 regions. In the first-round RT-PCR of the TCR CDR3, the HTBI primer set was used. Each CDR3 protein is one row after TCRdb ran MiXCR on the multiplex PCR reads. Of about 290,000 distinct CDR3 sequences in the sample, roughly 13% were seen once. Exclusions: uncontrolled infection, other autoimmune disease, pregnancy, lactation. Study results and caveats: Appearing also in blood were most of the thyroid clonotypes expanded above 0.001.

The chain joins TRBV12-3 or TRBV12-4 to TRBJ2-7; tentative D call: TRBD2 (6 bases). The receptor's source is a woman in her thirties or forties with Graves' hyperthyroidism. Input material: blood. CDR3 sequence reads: CASRRREADEQYF. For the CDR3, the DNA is TGTGCCAGCAGACGAAGGGAGGCGGACGAGCAGTACTTC.